Many counts were recorded for the clone carrying this T cell receptor beta chain. The antigen is undetermined. TCRdb reassembled clones from the PCR reads with MiXCR. The table includes more than 25,000 clones, 20% to 25% detected once. The data originate from a study of metastatic and nonmetastatic thyroid tumors. Across the whole study: Where malignant and benign thyroid patients were concerned, repertoires were compared across blood and tumor or nodule tissue.

Whole-study results and caveats: Significantly greater TCR beta diversity was reportedly found in malignant thyroid tumors than in benign nodules (in blood and tumor).

Thyroid surgery was preceded by no treatment in any patient. The V segment lost 6 bases and the J segment 0 bases; nucleotides outside the gene matches: 5. The germline CDR1 and CDR2 sequences are KGHSH and LQKENI. The CDR3 is made up of 14 amino acids. Sequences were obtained from blood. J is TRBJ2-7 and V is TRBV18; 7 bases align to TRBD1. The receptor's source is a male donor with papillary thyroid cancer or a benign thyroid nodule (not recorded which). Some clones in this sample may be carry-over from other donors' samples. The CDR3 protein is CASSPGQVSYEQYF. DNA of the CDR3: TGTGCCAGCTCTCCTGGACAGGTCTCCTACGAGCAGTACTTC.